This TCR beta chain is drawn from a study of T-cell memory formation after mild COVID-19. Germline V CDR1 and CDR2: KGHSH, LQKENI. The CDR3 sequence is 16 residues long. The V and J ends lost 1 base and 1 base respectively, with 13 bases between them. One entry per CDR3 protein, called by TCRdb with MiXCR from the 5' RACE reads. This sample has fewer than 150,000 distinct CDR3 sequences, with approximately 6.2% found just once. This chain joins TRBV18 and TRBJ2-5, with D possibly matching TRBD2 (6 bases). Material: PBMCs or a T cell subset sorted from them (not recorded which). The receptor was derived from an adult woman who had mild COVID-19 (a few samples of this study predate the infection). Cell type and time point are not known. The CDR3 sequence: CASSPQPGASQETQYF. The CDR3 DNA sequence: TGTGCCAGCTCACCACAACCGGGAGCTTCCCAAGAGACCCAGTACTTC.